The 16 T cell receptor beta chains in this list originate from one sample, sequenced in a study of regulatory T cells in long-lasting Graves disease. The time point denotes: newly diagnosed GD, antithyroid drugs for less than 3 months. Making the TCR library involved RNA that had been extracted from PBMCs. Library construction for TCR beta used iRepertoire HTBI primers and Arm-PCR of CDR3 regions. TCRdb passed the multiplex PCR reads through MiXCR, listing each CDR3 protein once. The table includes 560,000 or so distinct CDR3 sequences, roughly 15% detected once. This sample was shared with a second study, whose subject was T cells in Graves' hyperthyroidism and ophthalmopathy.

The source material was peripheral blood mononuclear cells (PBMCs), sampled at new diagnosis, from a patient treated with antithyroid drugs. The receptors were sampled from a man younger than 30 with Graves disease.

This clonotype came up many times. The rearrangement joins TRBV27 to TRBJ2-7, with TRBD1 identical over 9 bases. This CDR3 comprises 16 residues. Germline V gene data show CDR1 as MNHEY and CDR2 as SMNVEV (reference sequence). V lost 3 bases, J lost 2 bases, and 8 bases stayed unmatched. In DNA, the CDR3 is TGTGCCAGCAGTTTGTGGGGGACAGGGTCGCCCTACGAGCAGTACTTC. Residues: CASSLWGTGSPYEQYF.

In its sample, this clonotype was seen many times. This rearrangement joins TRBV28 to TRBJ1-2; 8 nucleotides align to TRBD1. The V and J ends lost 7 bases and 4 bases, in that order; junction bases with no gene match: 2. This CDR3 has 12 amino acids. Germline V gives CDR1 MDHEN, CDR2 SYDVKM. The CDR3 nucleotides are TGTGCCAGCACGACAGGGGCCTATGGCTACACCTTC. It translates to CASTTGAYGYTF.

This clonotype has ten or more counts. The chain links TRBV30 to TRBJ1-5; D unclear. The CDR3 loop spans 13 amino acids. V shed 3 bases and J shed 6 bases, with 12 bases lying between them. Germline values: CDR1 GTSNPN, CDR2 SVGIG (reference sequence). CDR3 residues: CAWRPDGGQPQHF. CDR3 DNA sequence: TGTGCCTGGAGGCCCGACGGTGGTCAGCCCCAGCATTTT.

The table lists this clonotype with a few counts. The chain recombines TRBV5-6 with TRBJ1-5; D not certain. Germline V gene sequence: CDR1 SGHDT, CDR2 YYEEEE. The CDR3 is made up of 15 amino acids. The V end was cut by 0 bases, the J end by 1 base, with 8 bases between. This chain's CDR3 is CASSLAPLSNQPQHF. DNA for the CDR3: TGTGCCAGCAGCTTGGCTCCACTAAGCAATCAGCCCCAGCATTTT.

This clonotype was observed many times. The genes are TRBV28 and TRBJ2-3; possibly TRBD2 for D (5 bases). V lost 5 bases, J lost 5 bases, and 17 bases lay in between. Germline-derived CDR1 and CDR2 are MDHEN and SYDVKM. This CDR3 is built from 15 residues. CDR3: CASSLHPPRGDTQYF. Written as DNA, the CDR3 is TGTGCCAGCAGTCTCCACCCCCCTCGGGGAGATACGCAGTATTTT.

The rearrangement joins TRBV29-1 to TRBJ2-3, with TRBD1 identical over 7 bases. The CDR3 sequence is 12 residues long. Per the germline V gene, CDR1 is SQVTM and CDR2 is ANQGSEA. J lost 5 bases, V lost 5 bases, and 4 bases had no gene match. CDR3 nucleotide sequence: TGCAGCGTTACAGGGGCTCGAGATACGCAGTATTTT. Its translation: CSVTGARDTQYF.

This clonotype was detected ten times or more. The rearrangement uses TRBV3-1 and TRBJ1-5; a weak D match, TRBD1 (5 bases). CDR3 size: 15 residues. CDR1 LGHDT and CDR2 YNNKEL come from the germline V gene (reference sequence). Trimming took 4 bases from V and 5 from J, leaving 15 bases between them. The CDR3 region is CASSPEGQFDQPQHF. The CDR3 DNA follows: TGTGCCAGCAGCCCCGAGGGGCAGTTCGATCAGCCCCAGCATTTT.

The gene calls are TRBV28 and TRBJ2-7; 10 bases map to TRBD2. The CDR3 contains 15 residues. Germline loops: CDR1 MDHEN, CDR2 SYDVKM. The J segment lost 3 bases and the V segment lost 6 bases, leaving 8 bases of the junction unmatched. The CDR3 is CASSSSGRVIYEQYF. For the CDR3, the DNA is TGTGCCAGCAGCTCTAGCGGGAGAGTGATCTACGAGCAGTACTTC. Using reference TRBV28 and TRBJ2-7 for the parts outside the CDR3, the full variable domain is DVKVTQSSRYLVKRTGEKVFLECVQDMDHENMFWYRQDPGLGLRLIYFSYDVKMKEKGDIPEGYSVSREKKERFSLILESASTNQTSMYLCASSSSGRVIYEQYFGPGTRLTVT.

This sequence joins TRBV2 and TRBJ2-7; no definite D call. Germline V gene lookup returns CDR1 SNHLY and CDR2 FYNNEI. The CDR3 loop spans 13 amino acids. Trimming took 1 base from V and 3 from J, leaving 7 bases between them. As DNA, the CDR3 is TGTGCCAGCAGTGAAGGGGGTAACTACGAGCAGTACTTC. This translates into CASSEGGNYEQYF. The entire variable domain, with the rest obtained from reference TRBV2 and TRBJ2-7, is as follows: EPEVTQTPSHQVTQMGQEVILRCVPISNHLYFYWYRQILGQKVEFLVSFYNNEISEKSEIFDDQFSVERPDGSNFTLKIRSTKLEDSAMYFCASSEGGNYEQYFGPGTRLTVT.

V usage is TRBV5-1 and J usage is TRBJ1-5, with TRBD1 matching 7 bases. With V trimmed by 3 bases and J by 5 bases, 8 bases remained unmatched. The germline V gene has CDR1 SGHRS and CDR2 YFSETQ. The CDR3 loop spans 15 amino acids. CDR3 in amino acids: CASSWGDSADQPQHF. DNA of the CDR3: TGCGCCAGCAGCTGGGGGGACAGCGCGGATCAGCCCCAGCATTTT.

This clonotype was observed a few times. The rearrangement uses TRBV9 and TRBJ2-2; no firm D call. The germline V gene has CDR1 SGDLS and CDR2 YYNGEE. The V end was cut by 0 bases, the J end by 4 bases, with 7 bases between. This CDR3 has 14 residues. The CDR3 sequence is CASSVDSSTGELFF. Here the CDR3 DNA reads TGTGCCAGCAGCGTAGACTCCAGCACCGGGGAGCTGTTTTTT.

This clonotype came up once. J is TRBJ2-5 and V is TRBV20-1, with 12 positions matching TRBD2. The J segment lost 5 bases and the V segment lost 2 bases, leaving 6 bases of the junction unmatched. The CDR3 length is 15 residues. Germline loops: CDR1 DFQATT, CDR2 SNEGSKA (reference sequence). The CDR3 loop reads CSARLAGGPRETQYF. Written as DNA, the CDR3 is TGCAGTGCTAGACTAGCGGGAGGGCCCCGGGAGACCCAGTACTTC.

The table lists this clonotype with many counts. The J gene is TRBJ2-5, the V gene TRBV24-1, with D unresolved. The CDR3 is 15 residues long. Germline V gene sequence: CDR1 KGHDR, CDR2 SFDVKD. Trimming removed 3 bases at V and 2 bases at J, with 12 bases between. This CDR3 is CATSDPAGPQETQYF. The DNA for the CDR3 is TGTGCCACCAGTGATCCCGCCGGACCACAAGAGACCCAGTACTTC.

This clonotype was detected only a few times. This sequence joins TRBV12-3 or TRBV12-4 and TRBJ2-7; 12 bases map to TRBD2. CDR3 length: 18 amino acids. J gave up 1 base and V 3 bases, and 10 bases lay outside the gene matches. CDR3 loop: CASSFRRLAGGNSYEQYF. CDR3 nucleotide sequence: TGTGCCAGCAGTTTTCGTCGGCTAGCGGGAGGGAATTCCTACGAGCAGTACTTC.

The chain couples TRBV10-2 to TRBJ2-7; TRBD2 aligns across 7 bases. The CDR3 length is 13 residues. Trimming cost V 6 bases and J 1 base; bases outside gene matches: 3. CDR1 and CDR2 (germline): WSHSY, SAAADI. The CDR3, as DNA: TGCGCCAGCAGCGGACTAGATTCCTACGAGCAGTACTTC. Its translation is CASSGLDSYEQYF.

This clonotype was found once. The chain links TRBV6-2 or TRBV6-3 to TRBJ1-4, with TRBD1 identical over 8 bases. The CDR3 length is 15 residues. CDR1 and CDR2 from the germline V gene are MNHEY and SVGEGT. Trimming removed 7 bases from V and 8 bases from J; junction bases left unmatched: 12. The CDR3 DNA is TGTGCCAGCATCCCCAACAGGGGGGCGGGAGAAAAACTGTTTTTT. This sequence encodes CASIPNRGAGEKLFF.